This paragraph reports one TCR beta chain. No antigen is known for it. These data belong to a study of cytomegalovirus exposure and HLA in healthy donors. Findings and limits, study-wide: Prior analysis indicated that the majority of TCR beta V segments exhibited productivity approximately 90% or approximately 30% of the time. Exclusion applied to some V segments, including TRBV6-2 and TRBV6-3, as they were indistinguishable.

V dropped 5 bases and J dropped 4 bases, with 12 bases sitting between them. This CDR3 region has 13 residues. Germline V CDR1 and CDR2: SGHRS, YFSETQ. PCR involved 60 Vbeta and 13 Jbeta primers. The method was immunoSEQ multiplex PCR; TCRdb's version includes in-frame clones alone and lacks a portion of them. The sample comprises a few hundred thousand clones, around 90% of which are singletons, and 1.5% to 2% rests with the top ten. This chain joins TRBV5-1 and TRBJ1-1; the D is unclear. The sequence came from a girl aged 2-10 years in good health and CMV-seronegative. Sequencing input: PBMCs. In nucleotides, the CDR3 is TGCGCCAGCAGAGGCAGAGGCCCCACTGAAGCTTTCTTT. Residues: CASRGRGPTEAFF.